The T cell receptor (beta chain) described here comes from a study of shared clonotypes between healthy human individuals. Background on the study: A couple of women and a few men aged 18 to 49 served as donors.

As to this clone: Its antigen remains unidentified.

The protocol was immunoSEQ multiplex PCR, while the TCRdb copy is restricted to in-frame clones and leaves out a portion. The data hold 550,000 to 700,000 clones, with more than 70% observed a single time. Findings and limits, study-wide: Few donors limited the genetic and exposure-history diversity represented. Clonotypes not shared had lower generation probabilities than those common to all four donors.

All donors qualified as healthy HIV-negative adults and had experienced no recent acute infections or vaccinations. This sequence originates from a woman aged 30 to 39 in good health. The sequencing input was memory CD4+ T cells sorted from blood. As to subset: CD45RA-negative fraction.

This CDR3 is CASSHNDNSLYEQYF. The CDR3 nucleotides are TGTGCCAGCAGCCATAACGACAACAGCCTTTACGAGCAGTACTTC. The rearrangement joins TRBV7-2 to TRBJ2-7; D gene uncertain. Trimming took 5 bases from V and 4 from J, leaving 18 bases between them. Looked up from germline, CDR1 is SGHTA and CDR2 is FQGNSA. CDR3 size: 15 residues.